This is a list of T cell receptor beta chains from one sample in a study of T cells in Graves' hyperthyroidism and ophthalmopathy. Each CDR3 protein is one row after TCRdb ran MiXCR on the multiplex PCR reads. The sample shows around 300,000 distinct CDR3 sequences, about an eighth of them seen only once. The specimen sequenced was blood. All receptors derive from a woman in her 30s with Graves' hyperthyroidism that later progressed to Graves' ophthalmopathy. CDR3s include the opening cysteine and the closing phenylalanine or tryptophan. A D gene is named only where the DNA matches it firmly. Only some rows state a clone size, as once, few, many or a class for expanded clones.

d_gene,j_gene,abundance,v_gene,CDR3aa,CDR3nt
NA,TRBJ1-5,many,TRBV12-3/TRBV12-4,CASSPRGVTGAQPQHF,TGTGCCAGCAGTCCGCGGGGAGTCACGGGCGCTCAGCCCCAGCATTTT
NA,TRBJ2-1,many,TRBV7-3,CASSLIGGAGKAGSSYNEQFF,TGTGCCAGCAGCTTAATTGGGGGGGCGGGAAAAGCCGGGAGCTCCTACAATGAGCAGTTCTTC
TRBD1,TRBJ1-1,many,TRBV30,CAWRDRGNTEAFF,TGTGCCTGGAGGGACAGGGGGAACACTGAAGCTTTCTTT
TRBD2,TRBJ2-2,NA,TRBV2,CASSKGLAGSSFGELFF,TGTGCCAGCAGTAAGGGACTAGCGGGATCGAGCTTCGGGGAGCTGTTTTTT
TRBD2,TRBJ2-2,many,TRBV6-2/TRBV6-3,CASTRDRTGLAGVRTGELFF,TGTGCCAGCACCCGAGACAGAACGGGACTAGCGGGAGTAAGGACCGGGGAGCTGTTTTTT
NA,TRBJ1-1,few,TRBV20-1,CSARGGLVVEAFF,TGCAGTGCTAGAGGAGGACTGGTTGTTGAAGCTTTCTTT
NA,TRBJ2-2,few,TRBV20-1,CSARDPLGEMGELFF,TGCAGTGCTAGAGACCCTTTGGGGGAGATGGGGGAGCTGTTTTTT
TRBD1,TRBJ2-7,many,TRBV7-2,CASSSGGPYEQYF,TGTGCCAGCAGCTCAGGGGGCCCCTACGAGCAGTACTTC
TRBD2,TRBJ2-7,many,TRBV11-2,CASSLTSGGAREQYF,TGTGCCAGCAGCCTGACTAGCGGGGGGGCGAGAGAGCAGTACTTC
TRBD1,TRBJ1-6,many,TRBV7-6,CASSLGEHRGDNSPLHF,TGTGCCAGCAGCCTAGGCGAACACAGGGGGGACAATTCACCCCTCCACTTT
NA,TRBJ2-7,NA,TRBV4-2,CASSFGLKSYEQYF,TGTGCCAGCAGCTTCGGACTGAAATCCTACGAGCAGTACTTC
NA,TRBJ2-3,many,TRBV7-9,CASSLDTNTDTQYF,TGTGCCAGCAGCTTGGACACAAACACAGATACGCAGTATTTT
NA,TRBJ2-7,NA,TRBV29-1,CSVADNFLAYEQYF,TGCAGCGTTGCGGACAACTTCCTTGCCTACGAGCAGTACTTC
NA,TRBJ1-5,many,TRBV4-1,CASSHLTQGGQPQHF,TGCGCCAGCAGCCATCTCACACAGGGCGGGCAGCCCCAGCATTTT
NA,TRBJ1-2,few,TRBV6-1,CASRIGTSYGYTF,TGTGCCAGCAGGATAGGGACAAGTTATGGCTACACCTTC
TRBD2,TRBJ2-7,many,TRBV6-2/TRBV6-3,CASSYSTAGGPYEQYF,TGTGCCAGCAGTTACTCGACAGCGGGAGGCCCCTACGAGCAGTACTTC
NA,TRBJ2-4,many,TRBV18,CASSPPNAERIQYF,TGTGCCAGCTCACCACCCAACGCAGAGCGCATTCAGTACTTC
TRBD1,TRBJ1-2,few,TRBV7-2,CASSLDGTGTYGYTF,TGTGCCAGCAGCCTGGATGGGACAGGGACCTATGGCTACACCTTC
NA,TRBJ1-1,many,TRBV12-3/TRBV12-4,CASSLVGFLNTEAFF,TGTGCCAGCAGTTTAGTAGGCTTTCTGAACACTGAAGCTTTCTTT
NA,TRBJ2-3,many,TRBV3-1,CASSQAGTPGPGSQYF,TGTGCCAGCAGCCAGGCGGGGACCCCCGGGCCCGGGTCGCAGTATTTT
NA,TRBJ1-4,many,TRBV5-1,CASSLWGQSNEKLFF,TGCGCCAGCAGCTTGTGGGGGCAGAGCAATGAAAAACTGTTTTTT
TRBD1,TRBJ1-2,many,TRBV12-3/TRBV12-4,CASSLGGGGGYTF,TGTGCCAGCAGTTTAGGAGGGGGCGGCGGCTACACCTTC
NA,TRBJ2-1,many,TRBV4-3,CASSQDRISYNEQFF,TGCGCCAGCAGCCAAGATCGGATATCCTACAATGAGCAGTTCTTC
TRBD2,TRBJ2-4,many,TRBV7-2,CASSPTSGRNIQYF,TGTGCCAGCAGCCCCACTAGCGGGAGGAACATTCAGTACTTC
TRBD2,TRBJ2-1,many,TRBV7-7,CASSFGWLAASYNEQFF,TGTGCTAGCAGCTTCGGCTGGCTAGCGGCTTCCTACAATGAGCAGTTCTTC
TRBD1,TRBJ2-7,many,TRBV14,CASSQGEWDSSYEQYF,TGTGCCAGCAGCCAAGGGGAGTGGGACAGCTCCTACGAGCAGTACTTC
TRBD2,TRBJ2-1,NA,TRBV20-1,CSARGGLAEGNEQFF,TGCAGTGCTAGGGGTGGACTAGCGGAGGGCAATGAGCAGTTCTTC
NA,TRBJ1-4,NA,TRBV9,CASSVPLSTANEKLFF,TGTGCCAGCAGCGTACCCCTCTCGACCGCCAATGAAAAACTGTTTTTT
TRBD2,TRBJ2-1,many,TRBV2,CATKPTGTSDYNEQFF,TGTGCCACCAAGCCCACCGGGACTAGCGATTACAATGAGCAGTTCTTC
NA,TRBJ1-1,many,TRBV4-3,CASSQGHGGRTEAFF,TGCGCCAGCAGCCAAGGTCACGGGGGCCGGACTGAAGCTTTCTTT
TRBD2,TRBJ2-7,NA,TRBV20-1,CSGHGLAGDEQYF,TGCAGTGGCCACGGACTAGCGGGAGACGAGCAGTACTTC
TRBD1,TRBJ2-3,NA,TRBV4-3,CASSQFDRASDTQYF,TGCGCCAGCAGCCAATTCGACAGGGCGTCAGATACGCAGTATTTT
NA,TRBJ2-3,NA,TRBV29-1,CSVISPDGADTQYF,TGCAGCGTTATAAGCCCAGACGGCGCAGATACGCAGTATTTT
NA,TRBJ2-3,many,TRBV30,CAWEVGTDTQYF,TGTGCCTGGGAGGTGGGGACAGATACGCAGTATTTT
NA,TRBJ2-7,NA,TRBV4-2,CASSQAAGPAVEQYF,TGTGCCAGCAGCCAAGCGGCAGGGCCAGCTGTCGAGCAGTACTTC
TRBD2,TRBJ2-4,few,TRBV10-3,CAISEAGASSQYF,TGTGCCATCAGTGAGGCGGGAGCTTCCTCTCAGTACTTC
TRBD2,TRBJ2-2,once,TRBV5-1,CASSFFGLAGVNTGELFF,TGCGCCAGCAGCTTTTTCGGACTAGCGGGAGTAAATACCGGGGAGCTGTTTTTT
NA,TRBJ1-1,many,TRBV9,CASSPKDGNTEAFF,TGTGCCAGCAGCCCTAAGGACGGGAACACTGAAGCTTTCTTT
TRBD1,TRBJ2-1,NA,TRBV30,CAWNRGRVAEQFF,TGTGCCTGGAACAGGGGGCGGGTAGCTGAGCAGTTCTTC
NA,TRBJ2-1,many,TRBV13,CASSLWRYPNEQFF,TGTGCCAGCAGCTTATGGCGCTATCCCAATGAGCAGTTCTTC
TRBD1,TRBJ2-2,NA,TRBV14,CASSLRQGGELFF,TGTGCCAGCAGCCTTCGACAGGGCGGGGAGCTGTTTTTT
NA,TRBJ1-2,many,TRBV18,CASSVRTENYGYTF,TGTGCCAGCTCAGTTAGGACAGAAAACTATGGCTACACCTTC
NA,TRBJ2-1,many,TRBV7-9,CASRDRATNEQFF,TGTGCCAGTCGGGACCGAGCTACGAATGAGCAGTTCTTC
TRBD1,TRBJ1-5,NA,TRBV28,CASSTPGQGSQPQHF,TGTGCCAGCAGTACGCCGGGACAGGGGAGTCAGCCCCAGCATTTT